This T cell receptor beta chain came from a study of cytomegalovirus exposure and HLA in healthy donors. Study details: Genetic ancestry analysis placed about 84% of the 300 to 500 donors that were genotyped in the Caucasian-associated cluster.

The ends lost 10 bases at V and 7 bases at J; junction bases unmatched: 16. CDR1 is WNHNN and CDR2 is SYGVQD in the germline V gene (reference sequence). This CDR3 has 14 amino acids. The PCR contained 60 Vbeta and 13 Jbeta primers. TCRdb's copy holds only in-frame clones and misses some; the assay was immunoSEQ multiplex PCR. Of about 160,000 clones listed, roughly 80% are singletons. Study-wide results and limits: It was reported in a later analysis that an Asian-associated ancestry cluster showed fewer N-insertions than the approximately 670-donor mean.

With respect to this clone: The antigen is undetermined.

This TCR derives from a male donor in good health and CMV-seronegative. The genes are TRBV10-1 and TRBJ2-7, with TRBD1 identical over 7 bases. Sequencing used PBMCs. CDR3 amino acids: CATYRDRPIWEQYF. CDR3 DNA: TGCGCCACTTACCGGGACAGACCAATTTGGGAGCAGTACTTC.